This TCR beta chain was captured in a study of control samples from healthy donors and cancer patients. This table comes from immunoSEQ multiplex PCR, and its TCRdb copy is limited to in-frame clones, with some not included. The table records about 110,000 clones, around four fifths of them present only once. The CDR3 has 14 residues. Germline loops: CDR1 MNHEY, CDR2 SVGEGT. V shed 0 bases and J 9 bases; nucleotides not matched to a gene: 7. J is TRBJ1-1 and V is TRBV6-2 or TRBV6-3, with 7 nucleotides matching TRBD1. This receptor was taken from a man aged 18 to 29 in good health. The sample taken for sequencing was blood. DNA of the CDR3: TGTGCCAGCAGTTACTCCGGGACAGTCTCGAAAGCTTTCTTT. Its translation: CASSYSGTVSKAFF.